Presented here are 10 T cell receptor beta chains from one specimen sequenced in a study of blood T cells in healthy people across ages. Next came a second PCR, run for about 7 to 12 cycles, which used a sample-barcoded 5' primer along with a J-beta primer mix. TCRdb called the 5' RACE reads again in MiXCR, with one record for every CDR3 protein. The data contain some 700,000 distinct CDR3 sequences, about 20% of them seen just once; the ten biggest clones take up roughly 22%. The sequencing input was blood. The receptor source for this set is a man in his 70s in good health.

The V call is TRBV20-1, the J call TRBJ1-4; D is unclear. Looked up from germline, CDR1 is DFQATT and CDR2 is SNEGSKA (reference sequence). The CDR3 is 15 amino acids. V lost 5 bases, J lost 4 bases, and 17 bases lay in between. DNA of the CDR3: TGCAGTGCTCCCCGTCCCCACGGAAATAATGAAAAACTGTTTTTT. As protein: CSAPRPHGNNEKLFF.

The gene calls are TRBV7-2 and TRBJ1-6; D gene unclear. Trimming pared 4 bases from V and 6 bases from J, leaving 7 bases between. Looked up from germline, CDR1 is SGHTA and CDR2 is FQGNSA. This CDR3 contains 13 residues. Written as DNA, the CDR3 is TGTGCCAGCAGCTCAGACCCTAATTCACCCCTCCACTTT. Translating gives CASSSDPNSPLHF.

This sequence joins TRBV20-1 and TRBJ1-2; D may be TRBD1 (6 bases). Trimming shortened V by 5 bases and J by 5 bases, and 9 bases separated the two germline ends. The CDR3 consists of 11 residues. Looked up from germline, CDR1 is DFQATT and CDR2 is SNEGSKA (reference sequence). Here the CDR3 DNA reads TGCAGTGCTCACAGGGATTATGGCTACACCTTC. It translates to CSAHRDYGYTF.

V gene TRBV27 combines with J gene TRBJ1-2; D remains ambiguous. Germline CDR1 reads MNHEY; CDR2 reads SMNVEV (reference sequence). Trimming stripped 5 bases from V and 0 bases from J, with 10 bases between. The CDR3 is 14 residues long. The CDR3 loop is CASSAGRANYGYTF. In DNA form, the CDR3 reads TGTGCCAGCAGTGCTGGTCGAGCTAACTATGGCTACACCTTC.

The chain links TRBV6-2 or TRBV6-3 to TRBJ1-2; unclear D gene. The CDR3 loop spans 12 amino acids. In germline, CDR1 is MNHEY, CDR2 SVGEGT. Trimming removed 6 bases at V and 7 bases at J, with 12 bases between. The CDR3 coding sequence is TGTGCCAGCAGACGAGAAGCTGGTGGCTACACCTTC. Translation: CASRREAGGYTF.

J is TRBJ1-4 and V is TRBV6-6; D call uncertain. The V end was cut by 2 bases, the J end by 3 bases, with 7 bases between. The CDR3 is 14 amino acids. Germline V gene lookup returns CDR1 MNHNY and CDR2 SVGAGI (reference sequence). The CDR3 is CASSYGSPNEKLFF. The DNA of the CDR3 is TGTGCCAGCAGTTACGGCAGCCCTAATGAAAAACTGTTTTTT.

CDR3 in DNA: TGTGCCAGCAGTGAAGGGACAGGGGGAACCAAAAACATTCAGTACTTC. Translating gives CASSEGTGGTKNIQYF. The chain recombines TRBV6-1 with TRBJ2-4; 10 bases align to TRBD1. V shed 1 base and J 2 bases; nucleotides not matched to a gene: 2. This CDR3 has 16 amino acids. Germline-derived CDR1 and CDR2 are MNHNS and SASEGT.

The gene calls are TRBV20-1 and TRBJ1-2, with 7 bases matching TRBD1. Germline values: CDR1 DFQATT, CDR2 SNEGSKA (reference sequence). The length of the CDR3 is 16 residues. The V segment lost 3 bases and the J segment 2 bases; nucleotides outside the gene matches: 12. The CDR3 region is CSARDPGTEGNYGYTF. The CDR3 nucleotides are TGCAGTGCTAGGGATCCGGGGACAGAGGGAAACTATGGCTACACCTTC.

This clonotype turned up a few times. This sequence joins TRBV19 and TRBJ1-2, with D unresolved. V was clipped by 3 bases and J by 8 bases, with 13 bases between them. The CDR3 covers 13 residues. Per germline, CDR1 LNHDA and CDR2 SQIVND (reference sequence). In nucleotides, the CDR3 is TGTGCCAGTAGTATGGTGCGGTTCTCGGGCTACACCTTC. Protein: CASSMVRFSGYTF.

This clonotype occurred many times. V usage is TRBV19 and J usage is TRBJ2-1; D is unclear. Germline V lookup: CDR1 LNHDA, CDR2 SQIVND (reference sequence). The CDR3 is made up of 14 amino acids. Trimming removed 5 bases from V and 9 bases from J, with 17 bases in between. In DNA form, the CDR3 reads TGTGCCAGTAGTCCCCCCCCGATGCGTTCTGAGCAGTTCTTC. Translation gives CASSPPPMRSEQFF.